The 30 T cell receptor beta chains listed next were all sequenced from one sample in a study of healthy donors' naive CD4 and CD8 T cells. A linear amplification protocol produced the TCR libraries from 500 ng of total RNA. TCRdb independently ran MiXCR on the reads; one entry per CDR3 protein. This sample has approximately 200,000 distinct CDR3 sequences, with 65% to 75% found just once. Sequenced material: naive CD4+ and CD8+ T cells sorted from blood, pooled from several donors. These receptor sequences come from a pool of human donors in good health; the sample pools cells from several healthy donors.

The chain is built from TRBV11-2 and TRBJ2-7, with 8 bases identical to TRBD2. CDR1 SGHAT and CDR2 FQNNGV come from the germline V gene. J gave up 0 bases and V 7 bases, and 5 bases lay outside the gene matches. The CDR3 spans 14 residues. The CDR3 loop reads CASNAGGFSYEQYF. As DNA, the CDR3 is TGTGCCAGCAACGCGGGAGGTTTCTCCTACGAGCAGTACTTC. The full variable domain, in which reference TRBV11-2 and TRBJ2-7 provide the parts outside the CDR3, is EAGVAQSPRYKIIEKRQSVAFWCNPISGHATLYWYQQILGQGPKLLIQFQNNGVVDDSQLPKDRFSAERLKGVDSTLKIQPAKLEDSAVYLCASNAGGFSYEQYFGPGTRLTVT.

This CDR3 reads CSVRHLNYGYTF. The CDR3 nucleotides read TGCAGCGTCCGACACCTCAACTATGGCTACACCTTC. The chain uses TRBV29-1 and TRBJ1-2; D unresolved. The CDR3 spans 12 residues. Trimming removed 6 bases from V and 2 bases from J, with 10 bases in between. Per the germline V gene, CDR1 is SQVTM and CDR2 is ANQGSEA.

The CDR3 sequence: CASSLVAGRTQETQYF. Here the CDR3 DNA reads TGCGCCAGCAGCTTGGTGGCGGGGAGAACTCAAGAGACCCAGTACTTC. V and J are TRBV5-1 and TRBJ2-5, with a tentative D call TRBD2 (6 bases). Looked up from germline, CDR1 is SGHRS and CDR2 is YFSETQ. Trimming shortened V by 0 bases and J by 2 bases, and 14 bases separated the two germline ends. This CDR3 region has 16 residues.

V usage is TRBV27 and J usage is TRBJ2-7, with a weak D call TRBD2 (6 bases). Germline CDR1 MNHEY, CDR2 SMNVEV (reference sequence). V lost 6 bases, J lost 3 bases, and 15 bases lay in between. The length of the CDR3 is 14 residues. The CDR3 bases are TGTGCCAGCAGCTTGCGGGGACCTCACTACGAGCAGTACTTC. As protein: CASSLRGPHYEQYF.

This clonotype was observed a single time. The chain combines TRBV5-5 with TRBJ2-3; the D is unclear. The V and J ends lost 0 bases and 4 bases respectively, with 6 bases between them. From germline, CDR1 is SGHKS and CDR2 YYEKEE (reference sequence). This CDR3 is built from 13 residues. CDR3 amino acids: CASSLEVADTQYF. CDR3 DNA: TGTGCCAGCAGCTTGGAGGTGGCAGATACGCAGTATTTT.

V and J are TRBV6-1 and TRBJ1-2; D remains unclear. The CDR3 runs 14 residues. Germline values: CDR1 MNHNS, CDR2 SASEGT. V gave up 7 bases and J gave up 3 bases, with 15 bases separating them. The CDR3: CASTNLGKDYGYTF. CDR3 in DNA: TGTGCCAGCACCAATTTAGGGAAAGACTATGGCTACACCTTC.

This clonotype occurred a few times. This chain links TRBV6-5 with TRBJ2-7; TRBD1 agrees at 8 bases. Germline loops: CDR1 MNHEY, CDR2 SVGAGI. The V and J ends lost 6 bases and 4 bases, in that order; junction bases with no gene match: 8. The CDR3 extends over 14 amino acids. The CDR3: CASSSSGGKYEQYF. Here the CDR3 DNA reads TGTGCCAGCAGCTCGTCAGGGGGCAAGTACGAGCAGTACTTC.

The CDR3 DNA reads TGTGCCAGCAGTAATTTCACAGGGCGCCTCTATTACGAGCAGTACTTC. Translated, it gives CASSNFTGRLYYEQYF. The chain is built from TRBV28 and TRBJ2-7; TRBD1 is a possible D gene (6 bases). From germline, CDR1 is MDHEN and CDR2 SYDVKM. The CDR3 spans 16 residues. Trimming pared 5 bases from V and 4 bases from J, leaving 21 bases between.

The genes are TRBV6-5 and TRBJ2-7; D is perhaps TRBD1 (5 bases). Trimming cost V 6 bases and J 2 bases, with 17 bases left between them. Per germline, CDR1 MNHEY and CDR2 SVGAGI. The CDR3 sequence is 15 residues long. CDR3 sequence: CASSRQRQYTYEQYF. Written as DNA, the CDR3 is TGTGCCAGCAGCCGACAACGACAGTACACCTACGAGCAGTACTTC.

The V gene is TRBV29-1, the J gene TRBJ2-3, with D perhaps TRBD1 or TRBD2 (6 bases each). V was clipped by 7 bases and J by 4 bases, with 15 bases between them. CDR3 length equals 13 residues. Germline V gene data show CDR1 as SQVTM and CDR2 as ANQGSEA. The CDR3 DNA follows: TGCAGCGCCAGGGGTAGCGGACCAGATACGCAGTATTTT. As protein: CSARGSGPDTQYF.

V gene TRBV6-6 combines with J gene TRBJ2-3, with TRBD2 matching over 9 bases. J was trimmed by 4 bases and V by 6 bases; bases with no gene match: 5. In germline, CDR1 is MNHNY, CDR2 SVGAGI (reference sequence). The CDR3 is 14 residues long. This CDR3 reads CASRVAGVSDTQYF. CDR3 DNA sequence: TGTGCCAGCAGAGTAGCGGGAGTATCAGATACGCAGTATTTT.

V usage is TRBV27 and J usage is TRBJ2-1; D call uncertain. The J call may be wrong; the DNA end is better matched by TRBJ2-5. The CDR3 totals 14 residues. Germline V gene lookup returns CDR1 MNHEY and CDR2 SMNVEV (reference sequence). CDR3 sequence reads: CASPTGFRAETQYF. The DNA of the CDR3 is TGTGCCAGCCCCACCGGGTTTCGGGCGGAGACCCAGTACTTC.

This clonotype was seen just once. The genes are TRBV5-6 and TRBJ1-1, with D unclear. Germline values: CDR1 SGHDT, CDR2 YYEEEE. V lost 0 bases, J lost 0 bases, and 21 bases lay in between. This CDR3 contains 19 residues. The CDR3 nucleotides read TGTGCCAGCAGCTTGGCCGGAGATACACGGAATAGGATGAACACTGAAGCTTTCTTT. It translates to CASSLAGDTRNRMNTEAFF.

The V call is TRBV10-3, the J call TRBJ2-7; D not resolved. The CDR3 has 11 residues. The germline V gene has CDR1 ENHRY and CDR2 SYGVKD. V was trimmed by 3 bases and J by 6 bases, leaving 6 bases between them. As DNA, the CDR3 is TGTGCCATCAGTGAAGAAGGCGAGCAGTACTTC. Translating gives CAISEEGEQYF.

This clonotype was picked up one time. This chain links TRBV27 with TRBJ1-1; D remains ambiguous. The CDR3 is 13 residues long. The V and J ends lost 1 base and 4 bases respectively, with 7 bases between them. Germline V CDR1 and CDR2: MNHEY, SMNVEV (reference sequence). This CDR3 reads CASSLLGSTEAFF. CDR3 nucleotides: TGTGCCAGCAGTTTATTGGGGAGCACTGAAGCTTTCTTT.

The rearrangement joins TRBV11-2 to TRBJ1-2; 12 bases line up with TRBD1. This CDR3 has 13 residues. Germline values: CDR1 SGHAT, CDR2 FQNNGV. V dropped 9 bases and J dropped 7; count of bases not matched to a gene: 6. The CDR3 coding sequence is TGTGCCAGTACCGGGACAGGGGGCTCTGGCTACACCTTC. The encoded protein is CASTGTGGSGYTF.

Remarks on this clonotype: At one end, the junction sequence differs from germline, possibly due to a read error. The chain recombines TRBV29-1 with TRBJ2-3, with TRBD2 as a possible D gene (5 bases). Germline assignment: CDR1 SQVTM and CDR2 ANQGSEA. CDR3 size: 11 residues. DNA for the CDR3: TGCAGCGCCCGGGCCGGGGATACACAGTATTTT. Amino acid sequence: CSARAGDTQYF.

The V gene is TRBV4-3, the J gene TRBJ2-7; TRBD1 agrees at 7 bases. Germline V gene sequence: CDR1 LGHNA, CDR2 YSLEER. The CDR3 totals 14 residues. The V gene end was trimmed by 5 bases and the J gene end by 8 bases; junction bases not matched to a gene: 12. CDR3 sequence: CASSFRDSLVKQYF. CDR3 sequence (DNA): TGCGCCAGCAGCTTCCGGGACAGCCTTGTAAAGCAGTACTTC.

The chain recombines TRBV27 with TRBJ2-7; D not resolved. The CDR3 has 13 amino acids. The germline V gene has CDR1 MNHEY and CDR2 SMNVEV (reference sequence). Trimming pared 5 bases from V and 2 bases from J, leaving 10 bases between. This CDR3 reads CASSPQDAYEQYF. Here the CDR3 DNA reads TGTGCCAGCAGTCCCCAAGACGCCTACGAGCAGTACTTC.

This clonotype occurred a few times. The genes are TRBV5-5 and TRBJ2-1, with D perhaps TRBD1 (6 bases). The CDR3 consists of 15 residues. Germline CDR1 is SGHKS and CDR2 is YYEKEE (reference sequence). Trimming left V 3 bases short and J 5 bases short, with 15 bases between. The CDR3 DNA reads as TGTGCCAGCAGCTCACAGGGCGAGGGGGACAATGAGCAGTTCTTC. Amino acids: CASSSQGEGDNEQFF.

The J gene is TRBJ2-1, the V gene TRBV2; D is possibly TRBD1 or TRBD2 (5 bases each). Per the germline V gene, CDR1 is SNHLY and CDR2 is FYNNEI. V lost 2 bases, J lost 7 bases, and 12 bases lay in between. The length of the CDR3 is 14 residues. The CDR3 here is CASSERGALNEQFF. The DNA for the CDR3 is TGTGCCAGCAGTGAAAGGGGAGCCCTGAATGAGCAGTTCTTC.

The V gene is TRBV12-3 or TRBV12-4, the J gene TRBJ1-2; no definite D call. The CDR3 extends over 14 amino acids. Deletions cut 6 bases from V and 4 bases from J, with 15 bases between. Here the CDR3 reads CASSTAYGSYGYTF. The DNA of the CDR3 is TGTGCCAGCAGCACAGCCTACGGGAGCTATGGCTACACCTTC.

In DNA form, the CDR3 reads TGTGCCAGCAGCCCCGGGACACGGGAGCAGTACTTC. Its translation: CASSPGTREQYF. The chain recombines TRBV12-3 or TRBV12-4 with TRBJ2-7; D is perhaps TRBD1 (6 bases). V was cut by 6 bases and J by 7 bases, with 13 bases left in between. This CDR3 is built from 12 residues.

The chain is built from TRBV19 and TRBJ2-1, with D possibly matching TRBD1 (6 bases). Looked up from germline, CDR1 is LNHDA and CDR2 is SQIVND (reference sequence). The CDR3 runs 15 residues. Trimming left V 3 bases short and J 2 bases short, with 11 bases between. The CDR3 protein is CASSIPRGAYNEQFF. The DNA of the CDR3 is TGTGCCAGTAGTATTCCCAGGGGCGCCTACAATGAGCAGTTCTTC.

The chain links TRBV11-2 to TRBJ2-1; a weak D match, TRBD2 (6 bases). Per the germline V gene, CDR1 is SGHAT and CDR2 is FQNNGV. Trimming shortened V by 1 base and J by 2 bases, and 9 bases separated the two germline ends. The CDR3 extends over 15 amino acids. The CDR3 here is CASSLVSGAYNEQFF. The DNA for the CDR3 is TGTGCCAGCAGCTTAGTTAGCGGAGCCTACAATGAGCAGTTCTTC.

The chain is built from TRBV29-1 and TRBJ2-1; 14 nucleotides match TRBD2. CDR1 and CDR2 (germline): SQVTM, ANQGSEA. V dropped 8 bases and J dropped 6; count of bases not matched to a gene: 12. The CDR3 runs 16 residues. CDR3 in DNA: TGCAGCTTATCGGCCTTGGGACTAGCGGGAGCCAATGAGCAGTTCTTC. Its translation: CSLSALGLAGANEQFF.

This clonotype was observed once. The V and J genes are TRBV6-1 and TRBJ2-7; a weak D match, TRBD2 (6 bases). CDR3 length: 12 amino acids. CDR1 and CDR2 (germline): MNHNS, SASEGT. Trimming took off 10 bases at V and 1 base at J, with 11 bases between the two ends. CDR3 DNA: TGTGCCACCGGAGGAGGGTCCTACGAGCAGTACTTC. Amino acid sequence: CATGGGSYEQYF.

J is TRBJ2-3 and V is TRBV6-5; no definite D call. The V gene's germline CDR1 is MNHEY and CDR2 SVGAGI. This CDR3 region has 13 residues. V was cut by 6 bases and J by 2 bases, with 9 bases left in between. The CDR3 sequence: CASRLDYTDTQYF. The DNA of the CDR3 is TGTGCCAGCAGGCTAGATTACACAGATACGCAGTATTTT.

The chain couples TRBV6-6 to TRBJ1-5, with D perhaps matching TRBD1 (5 bases). V was cut by 6 bases and J by 2 bases, with 14 bases left in between. This CDR3 comprises 15 residues. Germline V gene lookup returns CDR1 MNHNY and CDR2 SVGAGI (reference sequence). As DNA, the CDR3 is TGTGCCAGCAGACCCCCCGGAGGGGGCAATCAGCCCCAGCATTTT. It translates to CASRPPGGGNQPQHF.

This clonotype was picked up a small number of times. The J gene is TRBJ2-2, the V gene TRBV29-1, with TRBD2 matching 8 bases. In germline, CDR1 is SQVTM, CDR2 ANQGSEA. CDR3 size: 16 residues. The ends lost 5 bases at V and 4 bases at J; junction bases unmatched: 12. The CDR3 protein is CSVLGGLEPGTGELFF. As DNA, the CDR3 is TGCAGCGTTCTGGGGGGACTAGAACCGGGCACCGGGGAGCTGTTTTTT.